This T cell receptor (beta chain) was obtained from a study of T cell repertoires in cytomegalovirus infection. Whole-study context: CMV epitopes in the study were HLA-C-restricted (recently identified) and HLA-B-restricted (well studied). Indications of both CMV infection and matching HLA type were provided by public TCR beta signatures. General study points: In two of eight donors, the top clonotype was HLA-C-restricted CMV-specific. There were carriers of CMV plus the relevant HLA, and cumulative public TCR beta family frequency identified them.

The length of the CDR3 is 18 residues. Germline-derived CDR1 and CDR2 are LGHNA and YSLEER. V shed 4 bases, J shed 1 base, and the junction held 11 bases outside the gene matches. Via MiXCR, TCRdb re-called the reads, giving one row per CDR3 protein. In the table there are fewer than 1,000,000 distinct CDR3 sequences, under 40% of which are singletons. This clonotype was seen a handful of times. No antigen is known for it. The chain is built from TRBV4-3 and TRBJ2-2, with TRBD2 matching 8 bases. The receptor's source is a human donor in good health (CMV status not recorded). Some clones in this sample may be carry-over from other donors' samples. The material was cultured CD8+ T cells from PBMCs, obtained from culture after CMV antigen stimulation. The CDR3 nucleotides are TGCGCCAGCAGCCCAACCTACAAGCGGGGGTTGAACACCGGGGAGCTGTTTTTT. Amino acid sequence: CASSPTYKRGLNTGELFF.